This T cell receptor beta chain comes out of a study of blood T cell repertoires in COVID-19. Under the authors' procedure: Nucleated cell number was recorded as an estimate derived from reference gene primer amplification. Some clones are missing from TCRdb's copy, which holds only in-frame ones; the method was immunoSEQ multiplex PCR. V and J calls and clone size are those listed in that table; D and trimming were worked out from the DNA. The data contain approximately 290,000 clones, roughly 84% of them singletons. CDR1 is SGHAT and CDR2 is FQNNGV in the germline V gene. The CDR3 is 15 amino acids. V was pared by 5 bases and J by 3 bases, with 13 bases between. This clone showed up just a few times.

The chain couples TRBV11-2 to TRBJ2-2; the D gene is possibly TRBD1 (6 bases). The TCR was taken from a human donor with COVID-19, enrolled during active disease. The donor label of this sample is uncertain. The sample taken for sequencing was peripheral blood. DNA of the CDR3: TGTGCCAGCAGCCTCCCAGGGGTGTACACCGGGGAGCTGTTTTTT. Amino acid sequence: CASSLPGVYTGELFF.